The TCR beta chain under discussion was sequenced for a study of cytotoxic CD8 clonotypes in ibrutinib-treated CLL. Overall study: Overall, around 25 responses were partial and 2 complete; following median roughly 72 months, approximately 15 patients stayed remitted and about 12 progressed.

Study-wide findings and caveats: T-cell clonality at baseline went above that of age-matched healthy donors and rose and fell with circulating CD8+ T-cell counts.

The germline gives CDR1 MNHEY, CDR2 SVGAGI. Trimming removed 4 bases at V and 1 base at J, with 13 bases between. The CDR3 has 15 residues. Concerning this clone: What it recognizes is unknown.

Library input was about 1.8 micrograms of DNA from cryopreserved PBMCs. TCRdb keeps only in-frame clones here, not all; method: immunoSEQ multiplex PCR. The data hold 160,000 or so clones, with 81% observed a single time. The clonotype comes from a human donor with chronic lymphocytic leukemia. The V and J genes are TRBV6-5 and TRBJ1-2; D uncertain. The sequencing used PBMCs, collected after 12 months of ibrutinib treatment. The CDR3: CASSSTRTSNYGYTF. Written as DNA, the CDR3 is TGTGCCAGCAGTTCGACCCGGACTAGTAACTATGGCTACACCTTC.